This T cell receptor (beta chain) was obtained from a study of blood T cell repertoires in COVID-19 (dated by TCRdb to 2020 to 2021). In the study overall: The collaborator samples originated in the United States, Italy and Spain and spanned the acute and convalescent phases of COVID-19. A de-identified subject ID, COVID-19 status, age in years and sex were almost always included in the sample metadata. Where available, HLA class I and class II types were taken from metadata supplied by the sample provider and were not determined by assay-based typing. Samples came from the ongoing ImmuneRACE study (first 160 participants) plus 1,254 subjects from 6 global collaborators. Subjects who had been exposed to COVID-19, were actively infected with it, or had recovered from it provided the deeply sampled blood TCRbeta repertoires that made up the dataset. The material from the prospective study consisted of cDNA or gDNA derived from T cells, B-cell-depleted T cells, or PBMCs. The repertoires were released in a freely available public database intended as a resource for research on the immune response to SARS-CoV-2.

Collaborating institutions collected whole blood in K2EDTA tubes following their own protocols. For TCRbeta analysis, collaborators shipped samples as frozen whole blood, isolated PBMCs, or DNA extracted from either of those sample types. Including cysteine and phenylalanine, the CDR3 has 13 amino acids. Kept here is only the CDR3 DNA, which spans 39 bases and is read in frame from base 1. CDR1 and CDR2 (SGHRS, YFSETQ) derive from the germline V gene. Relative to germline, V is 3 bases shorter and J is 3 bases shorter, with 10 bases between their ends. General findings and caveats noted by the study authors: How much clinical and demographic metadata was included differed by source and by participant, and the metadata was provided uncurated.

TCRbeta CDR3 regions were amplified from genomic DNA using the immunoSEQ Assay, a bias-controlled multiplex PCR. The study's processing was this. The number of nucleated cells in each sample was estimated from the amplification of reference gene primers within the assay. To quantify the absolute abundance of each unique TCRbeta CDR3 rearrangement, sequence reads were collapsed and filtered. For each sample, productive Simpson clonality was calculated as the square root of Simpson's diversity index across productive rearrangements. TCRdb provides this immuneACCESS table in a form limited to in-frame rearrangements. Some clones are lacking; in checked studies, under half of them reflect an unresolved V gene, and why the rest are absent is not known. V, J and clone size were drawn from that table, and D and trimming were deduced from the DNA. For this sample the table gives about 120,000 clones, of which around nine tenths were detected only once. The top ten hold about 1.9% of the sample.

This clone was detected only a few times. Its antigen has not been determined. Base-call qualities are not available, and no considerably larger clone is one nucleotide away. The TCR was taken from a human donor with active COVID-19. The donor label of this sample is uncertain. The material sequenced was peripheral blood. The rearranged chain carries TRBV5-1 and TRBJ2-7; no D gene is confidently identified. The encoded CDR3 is CASSSSPGYEQYF. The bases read TGCGCCAGCAGCTCATCTCCAGGCTACGAGCAGTACTTC.